The 8 T cell receptor beta chains given below trace back to one sample, sequenced in a study of blood T cell repertoires in COVID-19. Sequencing was performed with immunoSEQ multiplex PCR; in TCRdb, only in-frame clones are kept and a portion is missing. The sample has fewer than 200,000 clones, nearly 90% seen once. The specimen was peripheral blood. These receptors were collected from a man aged 55-75 years with active or convalescent COVID-19.

This clone turned up a few times. This sequence joins TRBV19 and TRBJ1-1; unclear D gene. The CDR3 length is 13 residues. The germline CDR1 and CDR2 sequences are LNHDA and SQIVND (reference sequence). V was pared by 6 bases and J by 1 base, with 9 bases between. The CDR3 loop reads CASSTHTNTEAFF. The CDR3 bases are TGTGCCAGTAGCACTCATACGAACACTGAAGCTTTCTTT.

The chain is built from TRBV10-3 and TRBJ1-2; 9 bases are a match to TRBD1. With 7 bases clipped from V and 4 bases from J, the junction kept 7 bases outside the gene matches. Germline V gene sequence: CDR1 ENHRY, CDR2 SYGVKD. The CDR3 covers 14 residues. CDR3 region: CAITETGGFYGYTF. The CDR3 bases are TGTGCCATCACCGAGACAGGGGGGTTCTATGGCTACACCTTC.

This chain joins TRBV18 and TRBJ1-3; 7 bases align to TRBD1. CDR1 is KGHSH, CDR2 LQKENI, per germline. V gave up 0 bases and J gave up 0 bases; unmatched junction bases: 2. This CDR3 has 16 residues. The chain's CDR3 is CASSPPGQSSGNTIYF. The CDR3 bases are TGTGCCAGCTCACCACCGGGACAGAGCTCTGGAAACACCATATATTTT.

This clone was recorded a few times. V gene TRBV5-1 combines with J gene TRBJ2-7, with 8 nucleotides matching TRBD1. V was clipped by 0 bases and J by 2 bases; unmatched bases: 4. The germline V gene has CDR1 SGHRS and CDR2 YFSETQ. There are 15 residues in the CDR3. CDR3 nucleotide sequence: TGCGCCAGCAGCTTGGCATTGACAGGGGCCTACGAGCAGTACTTC. Its translation is CASSLALTGAYEQYF.

This rearrangement joins TRBV3-1 (or the pseudogene TRBV3-2) to TRBJ1-5; D is unresolved. The CDR3 is made up of 14 amino acids. The ends were cut back, 2 bases at V and 6 bases at J, with 11 bases in the middle. Looked up from germline, CDR1 is LGHDT and CDR2 is YNNKEL (reference sequence). The CDR3 bases are TGTGCCAGCAGCCAATTTTCAGGAGGTCAGCCCCAGCATTTT. It specifies CASSQFSGGQPQHF.

The chain has TRBV11-2 and TRBJ2-7, with TRBD2 matching 8 bases. This CDR3 comprises 15 residues. The V segment lost 5 bases and the J segment 7 bases; nucleotides outside the gene matches: 13. The germline gives CDR1 SGHAT, CDR2 FQNNGV. CDR3 amino acids: CASSRGGTLGGEQYF. The CDR3 nucleotides are TGTGCCAGCAGCCGGGGGGGGACCCTTGGGGGAGAGCAGTACTTC.

The chain joins TRBV19 to TRBJ1-5; tentative D call: TRBD1 (5 bases). Germline CDR1 and CDR2: LNHDA and SQIVND (reference sequence). Trimming took 6 bases from V and 0 from J, leaving 12 bases between them. This CDR3 comprises 15 residues. CDR3 amino acids: CASRGPGRSNQPQHF. The CDR3 coding sequence is TGTGCCAGTAGGGGCCCAGGGCGTAGCAATCAGCCCCAGCATTTT.

V usage is TRBV5-1 and J usage is TRBJ2-7, with D perhaps TRBD1 (5 bases). Looked up from germline, CDR1 is SGHRS and CDR2 is YFSETQ. The CDR3 covers 14 residues. The V end lost 4 bases, the J end lost 1 base, and 12 bases lay between the germline ends. The CDR3 region is CASSLSGASYEQYF. The CDR3 DNA follows: TGCGCCAGCAGCCTAAGTGGGGCGTCCTACGAGCAGTACTTC.